This passage covers 19 T cell receptor beta chains from one sample sequenced in a study of beta chain features in type 1 diabetes. Expressed TCRB transcripts were sequenced, since all the RNA that had been isolated was reverse transcribed. Clones were sequenced by immunoSEQ multiplex PCR, and TCRdb holds only the in-frame ones, with some missing. The table lists 140,000 or so clones, roughly a tenth of them singletons. Sample: central memory CD4+ T cells from blood. These receptors were collected from a man younger than 35 in good health.

J is TRBJ2-3 and V is TRBV7-9; 7 nucleotides agree with TRBD1. V dropped 5 bases and J dropped 1; count of bases not matched to a gene: 9. This CDR3 is 16 amino acids long. Germline V lookup: CDR1 SEHNR, CDR2 FQNEAQ (reference sequence). For the CDR3, the DNA is TGTGCCAGCAGCCGCCTGACAGGGAGCGGCACAGATACGCAGTATTTT. This codes for CASSRLTGSGTDTQYF.

The rearrangement uses TRBV6-5 and TRBJ1-1; unclear D gene. Trimming cost V 11 bases and J 4 bases, with 11 bases left between them. Germline CDR1 MNHEY, CDR2 SVGAGI. CDR3 length: 11 amino acids. CDR3 residues: CACGYGTEAFF. In nucleotides, the CDR3 is TGTGCCTGCGGGTACGGCACTGAAGCTTTCTTT.

This chain joins TRBV7-6 and TRBJ2-1; possibly TRBD1 for D (6 bases). CDR3 length equals 14 residues. The germline CDR1 and CDR2 sequences are SGHVS and FNYEAQ. V was cut by 1 base and J by 6 bases, with 10 bases left in between. The CDR3: CASSLDRASNEQFF. The CDR3 DNA sequence: TGTGCCAGCAGCTTAGACAGGGCCAGCAATGAGCAGTTCTTC.

Only a few counts were recorded for this clone. The rearrangement links TRBV7-2 to TRBJ2-2; 8 nucleotides match TRBD2. The CDR3 extends over 15 amino acids. Germline assignment: CDR1 SGHTA and CDR2 FQGNSA. V lost 5 bases, J lost 5 bases, and 7 bases stayed unmatched. For the CDR3, the DNA is TGTGCCAGCAGCCTTCGGGGGGGTATGACCGGGGAGCTGTTTTTT. Its protein product is CASSLRGGMTGELFF.

There are a few counts of this clone. The chain combines TRBV5-1 with TRBJ2-2, with 10 bases fitting TRBD2. Losses at the gene ends were 4 bases for V and 7 bases for J; bases not matched to a gene: 7. The CDR3 runs to 15 residues. Germline values: CDR1 SGHRS, CDR2 YFSETQ. Here the CDR3 DNA reads TGCGCCAGCAGCCCCTTAGCGGGGGGCGGCGGGGAGCTGTTTTTT. This codes for CASSPLAGGGGELFF.

This clone came up a few times. The chain combines TRBV11-2 with TRBJ2-1; 11 nucleotides agree with TRBD2. The CDR3 runs 19 residues. The germline gives CDR1 SGHAT, CDR2 FQNNGV. With V trimmed by 0 bases and J by 4 bases, 11 bases remained unmatched. The CDR3, as DNA: TGTGCCAGCAGCTTAGATCTTAGCGGGGGGGCCCCGTATTACAATGAGCAGTTCTTC. It encodes CASSLDLSGGAPYYNEQFF.

The chain has TRBV6-5 and TRBJ1-5; TRBD1 agrees at 12 bases. After removal of 2 bases from V and 5 bases from J, the junction contained 4 bases not matched to a gene. The CDR3 covers 16 residues. Germline CDR1 and CDR2: MNHEY and SVGAGI. CDR3 nucleotides: TGTGCCAGCAGTTACCGTGGGACAGGGGGCCATCAGCCCCAGCATTTT. It translates to CASSYRGTGGHQPQHF.

The chain employs TRBV5-1 and TRBJ1-2; no definite D call. The germline CDR1 and CDR2 sequences are SGHRS and YFSETQ. Trimming left V 0 bases short and J 4 bases short, with 16 bases between. The length of the CDR3 is 16 residues. The CDR3 DNA reads as TGCGCCAGCAGCTTGGGTATGCCAGGTCGCAGCTATGGCTACACCTTC. Its protein product is CASSLGMPGRSYGYTF.

This clone has ten or more counts. This chain connects TRBV4-3 to TRBJ2-1; 12 bases line up with TRBD2. CDR3 length: 14 residues. V was clipped by 4 bases and J by 8 bases; unmatched bases: 3. Per germline, CDR1 LGHNA and CDR2 YSLEER. CDR3 protein: CASSPLAGGHEQFF. CDR3 sequence (DNA): TGCGCCAGCAGCCCACTAGCGGGGGGCCATGAGCAGTTCTTC.

The rearrangement joins TRBV2 to TRBJ2-7; 7 bases map to TRBD1. The CDR3 has 13 amino acids. Losses at the gene ends were 5 bases for V and 4 bases for J; bases not matched to a gene: 5. Germline CDR1 reads SNHLY; CDR2 reads FYNNEI. CDR3 DNA sequence: TGTGCCAGCAGTAAGGAACAGGGGTACGAGCAGTACTTC. As protein: CASSKEQGYEQYF.

This clone was found many times. The gene calls are TRBV10-3 and TRBJ2-2; D gene uncertain. Germline CDR1 ENHRY, CDR2 SYGVKD. The CDR3 runs to 14 residues. Trimming cost V 5 bases and J 1 base, with 8 bases left between them. The CDR3, as DNA: TGTGCCATCAGTAACTCGCAGAACACCGGGGAGCTGTTTTTT. Translation gives CAISNSQNTGELFF.

The chain carries TRBV4-3 and TRBJ1-2; the match to TRBD1 covers 8 bases. CDR1 is LGHNA, CDR2 YSLEER, per germline. The CDR3 runs to 15 residues. J lost 8 bases, V lost 1 base, and 9 bases had no gene match. The CDR3 nucleotides are TGCGCCAGCAGCCAAGGGGGGTACAGGGGGAGCGGCTACACCTTC. This codes for CASSQGGYRGSGYTF.

This clone has more than one count but fewer than ten. The V and J genes are TRBV2 and TRBJ2-5, with 10 bases fitting TRBD1. CDR3 length equals 14 residues. After removal of 7 bases from V and 5 bases from J, the junction contained 7 bases not matched to a gene. CDR1 is SNHLY, CDR2 FYNNEI, per germline. The CDR3 reads CASTEGQGKETQYF. DNA for the CDR3: TGTGCCAGCACCGAGGGACAGGGGAAGGAGACCCAGTACTTC.

This clone turned up a few times. The chain combines TRBV6-5 with TRBJ2-2, with TRBD1 as a possible D gene (6 bases). This CDR3 contains 15 residues. V was cut by 6 bases and J by 5 bases, with 16 bases left in between. The V gene's germline CDR1 is MNHEY and CDR2 SVGAGI. CDR3 in amino acids: CASRLGVGGTGELFF. CDR3 DNA: TGTGCCAGCAGGCTCGGTGTAGGGGGAACCGGGGAGCTGTTTTTT.

This clone occurred a few times. V is TRBV6-6 and J is TRBJ2-3; D ambiguous. Germline V CDR1 and CDR2: MNHNY, SVGAGI (reference sequence). Trimming pared 6 bases from V and 1 base from J, leaving 11 bases between. The CDR3 has 14 residues. In DNA form, the CDR3 reads TGTGCCAGCAGGTCCGTTACTGGCACAGATACGCAGTATTTT. Protein: CASRSVTGTDTQYF.

This clone was seen only a few times. The V gene is TRBV5-4, the J gene TRBJ2-7; the D gene is possibly TRBD1 (5 bases). CDR3 length: 13 residues. Germline loops: CDR1 SGHNT, CDR2 YYREEE (reference sequence). V was clipped by 2 bases and J by 3 bases, with 9 bases between them. CDR3 DNA: TGTGCCAGCAGCTTCGACAGCCTCTACGAGCAGTACTTC. This codes for CASSFDSLYEQYF.

This rearrangement joins TRBV30 to TRBJ1-4; 9 bases match TRBD1. Germline-derived CDR1 and CDR2 are GTSNPN and SVGIG (reference sequence). The CDR3 extends over 15 amino acids. J lost 11 bases, V lost 2 bases, and 12 bases had no gene match. CDR3 sequence: CAWSFTTGGTGKLFF. CDR3 sequence (DNA): TGTGCCTGGAGTTTCACGACAGGGGGGACTGGGAAACTGTTTTTT.

This clone has more than one count but fewer than ten. This chain links TRBV7-7 with TRBJ2-7, with a weak D call TRBD2 (5 bases). Germline lookup yields CDR1 SSHAT and CDR2 FNYEAQ (reference sequence). Trimming pared 4 bases from V and 5 bases from J, leaving 15 bases between. CDR3 size: 14 residues. In DNA form, the CDR3 reads TGTGCCAGCAGCTCCACTAGGGATGGCAACGAGCAGTACTTC. Translation: CASSSTRDGNEQYF.

This clone was detected many times. The rearrangement uses TRBV2 and TRBJ2-3; D remains ambiguous. The germline CDR1 and CDR2 sequences are SNHLY and FYNNEI. The V and J ends lost 6 bases and 0 bases respectively, with 7 bases between them. This CDR3 spans 13 amino acids. The CDR3 reads CASSLSSTDTQYF. The CDR3 DNA reads as TGTGCCAGCAGCCTCTCTAGCACAGATACGCAGTATTTT.